Sequencing of this T cell receptor (beta chain) was carried out in a study of blood T cell repertoires in COVID-19. TCRdb's copy holds only in-frame clones and misses some; the assay was immunoSEQ multiplex PCR. The sample lists roughly 100,000 clones, over 85% occurring once. Germline loops: CDR1 SGHNT, CDR2 YYREEE (reference sequence). The germline V and J ends were trimmed by 4 bases and 6 bases, with 11 bases remaining between them. There are 12 residues in the CDR3. Sequenced: peripheral blood. The V gene is TRBV5-4, the J gene TRBJ2-7; D possibly corresponds to TRBD2 (5 bases). The TCR originated in an elderly woman in a cohort sampled during active COVID-19. This CDR3 is CASSRGGGEQYF. CDR3 coding DNA: TGTGCCAGCAGCCGGGGTGGAGGCGAGCAGTACTTC.